Below, 2 T cell receptor beta chains from the same sample are listed, as sequenced in a study of T-cell memory formation after mild COVID-19. Each CDR3 protein gets one entry after TCRdb re-called the 5' RACE reads with MiXCR. The table records a few hundred thousand distinct CDR3 sequences, 20% to 25% of them present only once. The source material was PBMCs or a T cell subset sorted from them (not recorded which). The receptor source for this set is an adult woman who had mild COVID-19 (a few samples of this study predate the infection). Cell type and time point are not known.

The rearrangement links TRBV13 to TRBJ1-4; 8 nucleotides agree with TRBD1. Per germline, CDR1 PRHDT and CDR2 FYEKMQ (reference sequence). The CDR3 has 18 amino acids. J was trimmed by 11 bases and V by 4 bases; bases with no gene match: 21. The CDR3 DNA sequence: TGTGCCAGCAGCTCCACCGCCGAACAGGGGGGAAGGGTTCAGAAACTGTTTTTT. As protein: CASSSTAEQGGRVQKLFF.

The rearrangement uses TRBV12-3 or TRBV12-4 and TRBJ1-2; D not resolved. V was cut by 5 bases and J by 8 bases, with 12 bases left in between. The length of the CDR3 is 12 residues. The CDR3 DNA follows: TGTGCCAGCAGTCCGACGGCGTACGGCTACACCTTC. Translating gives CASSPTAYGYTF.